This record concerns one T cell receptor (beta chain) sequence. Trimming took 4 bases from V and 4 from J; bases not matched to a gene: 13. The CDR3 sequence is 17 residues long. Germline-derived CDR1 and CDR2 are SGHKS and YYEKEE (reference sequence). This entry comes from a study of T cell changes during pregnancy in multiple sclerosis. Produced via immunoSEQ multiplex PCR; TCRdb's table is partial and in-frame only. The table has approximately 31,000 clones, about 92% seen once; the top ten hold 0.41%. The receptor was isolated from a female donor with multiple sclerosis, enrolled in a pregnancy study. This specimen consisted of CD4+ T cells from peripheral blood mononuclear cells, obtained in the second trimester of pregnancy. The rearrangement joins TRBV5-5 to TRBJ1-2, with 10 nucleotides matching TRBD1. Written as DNA, the CDR3 is TGTGCCAGCAGCATAGTACCTTCGGGACAGGGGACCTATGGCTACACCTTC. Amino acid sequence: CASSIVPSGQGTYGYTF. The full variable domain, completed using reference TRBV5-5 and TRBJ1-2, is DAGVTQSPTHLIKTRGQQVTLRCSPISGHKSVSWYQQVLGQGPQFIFQYYEKEERGRGNFPDRFSARQFPNYSSELNVNALLLGDSALYLCASSIVPSGQGTYGYTFGSGTRLTVV.